This is a list of T cell receptor beta chains from one sample in a study of T cells after yellow fever vaccination. TCRdb processed the 5' RACE reads anew with MiXCR; each CDR3 protein has one entry. The repertoire holds 610,000 or so distinct CDR3 sequences, with 9% to 15% as singletons. This specimen was PBMCs, taken on the day of the yellow fever booster vaccination. These receptors all come from a man between 25 and 39 years old who received the YFV17D yellow fever vaccine. The conserved cysteine and the conserved F or W are not part of the CDR3 here. Fields, in order: J gene, V gene, CDR3 protein.

J gene: TRBJ2-7; V gene: TRBV12-3/TRBV12-4; CDR3 protein: ASNLGQGSYEQY
J gene: TRBJ1-6; V gene: TRBV18; CDR3 protein: ASSPKGDGNSPLH
J gene: TRBJ1-2; V gene: TRBV7-2; CDR3 protein: ASSHRDKLYGYT
J gene: TRBJ1-2; V gene: TRBV7-2; CDR3 protein: ASSSTSRTGVNYGYT
J gene: TRBJ2-3; V gene: TRBV18; CDR3 protein: ASSPGPDTQY
J gene: TRBJ2-7; V gene: TRBV19; CDR3 protein: ASRPGLASSYEQY
J gene: TRBJ1-2; V gene: TRBV6-1; CDR3 protein: ASSPSVGYGYT
J gene: TRBJ1-1; V gene: TRBV7-2; CDR3 protein: ASSQEGGYTEAF
J gene: TRBJ2-7; V gene: TRBV6-1; CDR3 protein: ASTKQGFAYEQY
J gene: TRBJ1-2; V gene: TRBV19; CDR3 protein: ASIKDGLPYGYT
J gene: TRBJ2-3; V gene: TRBV19; CDR3 protein: ASSPGDGARYTQY
J gene: TRBJ2-2; V gene: TRBV7-3; CDR3 protein: ASSLGGRDTGELF
J gene: TRBJ2-7; V gene: TRBV7-2; CDR3 protein: ASAGGGSYEQY
J gene: TRBJ2-7; V gene: TRBV4-3; CDR3 protein: ASSQDSGVSLISEQY
J gene: TRBJ2-5; V gene: TRBV18; CDR3 protein: ASSPGTSGIETQY
J gene: TRBJ2-3; V gene: TRBV7-2; CDR3 protein: ASSKTSGRFTDTQY
J gene: TRBJ1-4; V gene: TRBV6-5; CDR3 protein: ASSYALGSANEKLF
J gene: TRBJ2-1; V gene: TRBV6-1; CDR3 protein: TSSGSGYTSGLGEQF
J gene: TRBJ2-3; V gene: TRBV11-2; CDR3 protein: ASSLRAGAGASTDTQY
J gene: TRBJ1-5; V gene: TRBV20-1; CDR3 protein: SARETGVGNQPQH
J gene: TRBJ2-7; V gene: TRBV5-5; CDR3 protein: ASSPALGRAYEQY
J gene: TRBJ2-7; V gene: TRBV18; CDR3 protein: ASSPVDFSYEQY
J gene: TRBJ2-1; V gene: TRBV5-4; CDR3 protein: ASSLKYTYNEQF
J gene: TRBJ2-7; V gene: TRBV10-3; CDR3 protein: ATTGENEQY
J gene: TRBJ2-7; V gene: TRBV27; CDR3 protein: ASSPSKYEQY
J gene: TRBJ2-1; V gene: TRBV6-2/TRBV6-3; CDR3 protein: ASSLPGLVMINEQF
J gene: TRBJ2-5; V gene: TRBV5-4; CDR3 protein: ASSWRDPGKETQY
J gene: TRBJ2-4; V gene: TRBV6-5; CDR3 protein: APSVGKNIQY
J gene: TRBJ2-3; V gene: TRBV29-1; CDR3 protein: SVAVGRSTDTQY
J gene: TRBJ2-4; V gene: TRBV5-1; CDR3 protein: ASSLGQGYSDIQY
J gene: TRBJ2-1; V gene: TRBV9; CDR3 protein: ASSTQNYNEQF
J gene: TRBJ2-1; V gene: TRBV27; CDR3 protein: ASARDRMKSEQF
J gene: TRBJ2-7; V gene: TRBV7-2; CDR3 protein: ASSLGGREQY
J gene: TRBJ2-1; V gene: TRBV5-1; CDR3 protein: ASSLDGSYNEQF
J gene: TRBJ1-3; V gene: TRBV28; CDR3 protein: ASSSPTGVRGGNTIY
J gene: TRBJ2-2; V gene: TRBV20-1; CDR3 protein: SAPSGTSRGELF
J gene: TRBJ2-3; V gene: TRBV10-3; CDR3 protein: AISEPGLHTQY
J gene: TRBJ1-1; V gene: TRBV7-8; CDR3 protein: ASSFGGGVGMNTEAF
J gene: TRBJ2-3; V gene: TRBV20-1; CDR3 protein: SATSGRARTQY
J gene: TRBJ2-3; V gene: TRBV29-1; CDR3 protein: SVVAVSTDTQY
J gene: TRBJ2-7; V gene: TRBV20-1; CDR3 protein: SAPGAYEQY
J gene: TRBJ2-4; V gene: TRBV5-4; CDR3 protein: ASSSPARTGEGGNIQY
J gene: TRBJ2-7; V gene: TRBV11-2; CDR3 protein: ASSPRVKQY
J gene: TRBJ2-2; V gene: TRBV25-1; CDR3 protein: ASHSDSNTGELF
J gene: TRBJ2-5; V gene: TRBV12-3/TRBV12-4; CDR3 protein: ASRTAGEETQY
J gene: TRBJ2-7; V gene: TRBV15; CDR3 protein: ATSRDQPILDALGEQY
J gene: TRBJ2-5; V gene: TRBV2; CDR3 protein: ASLRGGETQY
J gene: TRBJ2-1; V gene: TRBV12-3/TRBV12-4; CDR3 protein: ASSLSNEQF
J gene: TRBJ2-1; V gene: TRBV12-3/TRBV12-4; CDR3 protein: ASSSFKGAPNEQF
J gene: TRBJ2-3; V gene: TRBV5-1; CDR3 protein: ASSWGPPISTDTQY
J gene: TRBJ1-2; V gene: TRBV12-3/TRBV12-4; CDR3 protein: ASSPALSGYGYT
J gene: TRBJ2-3; V gene: TRBV12-3/TRBV12-4; CDR3 protein: ASSLRRTDTQY
J gene: TRBJ1-2; V gene: TRBV9; CDR3 protein: ASRGGPDPGYT